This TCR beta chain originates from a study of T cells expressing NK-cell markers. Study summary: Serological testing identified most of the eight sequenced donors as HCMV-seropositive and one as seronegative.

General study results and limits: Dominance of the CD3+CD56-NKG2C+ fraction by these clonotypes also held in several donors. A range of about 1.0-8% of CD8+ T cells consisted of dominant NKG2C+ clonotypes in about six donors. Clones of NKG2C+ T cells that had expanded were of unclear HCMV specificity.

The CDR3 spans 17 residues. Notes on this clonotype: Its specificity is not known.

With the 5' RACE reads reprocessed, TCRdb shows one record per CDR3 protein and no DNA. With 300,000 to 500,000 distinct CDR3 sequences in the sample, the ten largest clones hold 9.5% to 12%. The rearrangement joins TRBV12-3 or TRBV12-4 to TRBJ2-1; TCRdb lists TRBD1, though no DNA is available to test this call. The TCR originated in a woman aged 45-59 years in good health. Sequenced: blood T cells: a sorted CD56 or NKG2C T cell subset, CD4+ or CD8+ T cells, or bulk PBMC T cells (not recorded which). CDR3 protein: CASSSWGLQSSYNEQFF.